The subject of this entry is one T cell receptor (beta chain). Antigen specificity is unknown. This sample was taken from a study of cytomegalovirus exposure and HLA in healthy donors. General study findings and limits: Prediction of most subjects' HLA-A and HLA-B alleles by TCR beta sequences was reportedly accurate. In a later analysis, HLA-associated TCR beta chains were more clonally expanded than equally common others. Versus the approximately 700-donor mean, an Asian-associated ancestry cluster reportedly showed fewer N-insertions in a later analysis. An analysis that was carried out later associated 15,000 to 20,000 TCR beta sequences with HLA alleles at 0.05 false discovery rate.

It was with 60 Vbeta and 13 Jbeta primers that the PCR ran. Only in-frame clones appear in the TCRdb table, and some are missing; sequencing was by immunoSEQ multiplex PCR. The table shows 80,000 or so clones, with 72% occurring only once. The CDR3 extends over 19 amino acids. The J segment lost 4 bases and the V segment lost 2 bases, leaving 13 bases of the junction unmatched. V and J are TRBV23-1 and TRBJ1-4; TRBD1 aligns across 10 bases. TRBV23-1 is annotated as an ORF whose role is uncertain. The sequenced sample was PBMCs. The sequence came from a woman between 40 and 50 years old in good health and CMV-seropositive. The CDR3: CASSQNRDRGRHVNEKLFF. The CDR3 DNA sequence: TGCGCCAGCAGTCAAAACCGGGACAGGGGTCGGCATGTTAATGAAAAACTGTTTTTT.